This record concerns one T cell receptor (beta chain) sequence. Its antigen is still unknown. V was clipped by 8 bases and J by 0 bases; unmatched bases: 6. The germline CDR1 and CDR2 sequences are ENHRY and SYGVKD. The CDR3 is 15 amino acids. TCRdb used MiXCR to reprocess the reads, holding one entry per CDR3 protein. The sample yields fewer than 400,000 distinct CDR3 sequences, approximately 18% seen once. The data derive from a study of T cell repertoires in cytomegalovirus infection. In the study overall: Public TCR beta signatures provided an indication of both CMV infection and a matching HLA type. Study conclusions and caveats: Clonotype analysis showed dominance of the ex vivo response by HLA-C-restricted CMV-specific TCR beta clonotypes. Accumulated public TCR beta family frequency recognized individuals carrying CMV together with the relevant HLA.

The gene calls are TRBV10-3 and TRBJ2-3; 9 bases match TRBD2. The receptor was isolated from a human donor in good health (CMV status not recorded). Some clones in this sample may be carry-over from other donors' samples. The source material was PBMCs. This CDR3 reads CAIRWREGSTDTQYF. The CDR3 nucleotides are TGTGCCATCCGGTGGCGGGAGGGCAGCACAGATACGCAGTATTTT.